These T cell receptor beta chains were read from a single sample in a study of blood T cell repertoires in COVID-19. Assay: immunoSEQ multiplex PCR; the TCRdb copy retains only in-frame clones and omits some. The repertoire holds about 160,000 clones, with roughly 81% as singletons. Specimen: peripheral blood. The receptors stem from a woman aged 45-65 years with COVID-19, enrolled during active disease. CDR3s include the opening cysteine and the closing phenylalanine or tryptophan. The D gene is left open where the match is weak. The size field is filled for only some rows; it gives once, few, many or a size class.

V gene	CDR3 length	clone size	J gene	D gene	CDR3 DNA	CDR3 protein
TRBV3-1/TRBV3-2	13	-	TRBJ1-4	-	TGTGCCAGCAGCCCTGTAGGGGCTGAAAAACTGTTTTTT	CASSPVGAEKLFF
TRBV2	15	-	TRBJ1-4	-	TGTGCCAGCAGTGAACGCGAACAGGGTAATGAAAAACTGTTTTTT	CASSEREQGNEKLFF
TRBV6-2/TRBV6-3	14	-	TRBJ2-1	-	TGTGCCAGCAGTTACGGGGCTAGCGTCAATGAGCAGTTCTTC	CASSYGASVNEQFF
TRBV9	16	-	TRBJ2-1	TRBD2	TGTGCCAGCAGCCCCGTCGGAAGCGGGGGGGCCGAGGAGCAGTTCTTC	CASSPVGSGGAEEQFF
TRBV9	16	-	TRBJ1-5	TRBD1	TGTGCCAGCAGCCCTGATACAGGGGGCTACAATCAGCCCCAGCATTTT	CASSPDTGGYNQPQHF
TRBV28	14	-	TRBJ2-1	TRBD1	TGTGCCAGCAGTTTTATAGGACAGGTCTATGAGCAGTTCTTC	CASSFIGQVYEQFF
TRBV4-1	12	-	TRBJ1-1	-	TGCGCCAGCAGCCAAGCATACACTGAAGCTTTCTTT	CASSQAYTEAFF
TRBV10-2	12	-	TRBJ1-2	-	TGCGCCAGCACTTCGGGGGGGAACGGCTACACCTTC	CASTSGGNGYTF
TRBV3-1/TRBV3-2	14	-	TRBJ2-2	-	TGTGCCAGCAGCCAACTAGACAACACCGGGGAGCTGTTTTTT	CASSQLDNTGELFF
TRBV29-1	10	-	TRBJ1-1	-	TGCAGCGCCTTGAACACTGAAGCTTTCTTT	CSALNTEAFF
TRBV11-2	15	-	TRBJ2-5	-	TGTGCCAGCAGCTTTTGGGGACACCTTCAAGAGACCCAGTACTTC	CASSFWGHLQETQYF
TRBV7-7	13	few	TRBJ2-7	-	TGTGCTAGCAGCCCCACGGCAGGGCGCGAGCAGTACTTC	CASSPTAGREQYF
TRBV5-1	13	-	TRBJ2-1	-	TGCGCCAGCAGCCCGGACAACGACAATGAGCAGTTCTTC	CASSPDNDNEQFF
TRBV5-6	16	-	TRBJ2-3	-	TGTGCCAGCAGCGAGAGTTGGGGCCCTAGGGCAGATACGCAGTATTTT	CASSESWGPRADTQYF
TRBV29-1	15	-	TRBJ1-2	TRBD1	TGCAGCGTTGAACCCTGGACAGGGAAGAACTATGGCTACACCTTC	CSVEPWTGKNYGYTF
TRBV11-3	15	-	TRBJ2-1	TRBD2	TGTGCCAGCAGCATGGGGACTAGCGGGGGGGATGAGCAGTTCTTC	CASSMGTSGGDEQFF
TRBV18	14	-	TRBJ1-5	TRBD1	TGTGCCAGCTCACCGGGGACAGGGGGTCAGCCCCAGCATTTT	CASSPGTGGQPQHF
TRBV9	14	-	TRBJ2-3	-	TGTGCCAGCAGCGTAGAGCAGGGCACAGATACGCAGTATTTT	CASSVEQGTDTQYF
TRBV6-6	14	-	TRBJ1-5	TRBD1	TGTGCCAGCAGACAGGGGATTAGCAATCAGCCCCAGCATTTT	CASRQGISNQPQHF
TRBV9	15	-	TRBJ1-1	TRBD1	TGTGCCAGCAGCGTAGATTCAGGGGGCTTAACTGAAGCTTTCTTT	CASSVDSGGLTEAFF
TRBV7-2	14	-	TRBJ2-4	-	TGTGCCAGCAGCTCCGGGACAACCAAAAACATTCAGTACTTC	CASSSGTTKNIQYF
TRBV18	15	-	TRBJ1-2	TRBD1	TGTGCCAGCTCAAGGTTGGACAGGGACCATTATGGCTACACCTTC	CASSRLDRDHYGYTF
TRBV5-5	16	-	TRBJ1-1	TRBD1	TGTGCCAGCAGCCGTACCGAGGGGGCGCGGGGAACTGAAGCTTTCTTT	CASSRTEGARGTEAFF
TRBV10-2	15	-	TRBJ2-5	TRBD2	TGCGCCAGCAGGCCTCTAGCGGGGGCACAAGAGACCCAGTACTTC	CASRPLAGAQETQYF
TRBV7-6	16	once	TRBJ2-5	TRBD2	TGTGCCAGCAGAAGTCCGGGACTAGCGGACCAAGAGACCCAGTACTTC	CASRSPGLADQETQYF
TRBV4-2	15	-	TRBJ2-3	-	TGTGCCAGCAGCCAAGGTTCAGGGGGCACAGATACGCAGTATTTT	CASSQGSGGTDTQYF
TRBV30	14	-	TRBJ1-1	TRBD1	TGTGCCTGGAGGTGGGGACAGGGAGGGACTGAAGCTTTCTTT	CAWRWGQGGTEAFF
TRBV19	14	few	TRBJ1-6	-	TGTGCCAGTAAACAGGGAATCGGCAATTCACCCCTCCACTTT	CASKQGIGNSPLHF
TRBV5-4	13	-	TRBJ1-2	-	TGTGCCAGCAGCTTTCGGGGAAGTGATGGCTACACCTTC	CASSFRGSDGYTF
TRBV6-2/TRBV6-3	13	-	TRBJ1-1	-	TGTGCCAGCAGTTACCGGGGTAACACTGAAGCTTTCTTT	CASSYRGNTEAFF
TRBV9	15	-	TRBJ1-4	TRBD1	TGTGCCAGCAGAGCAACAGGGGCCCAAAATGAAAAACTGTTTTTT	CASRATGAQNEKLFF
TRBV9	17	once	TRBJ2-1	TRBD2	TGTGCCAGCAGCGCGTTCGGGTTAGCGGGGGTTCCCAATGAGCAGTTCTTC	CASSAFGLAGVPNEQFF
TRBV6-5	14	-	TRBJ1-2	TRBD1	TGTGCCAGCAGGACAGGGGGCTCGGCGTATGGCTACACCTTC	CASRTGGSAYGYTF
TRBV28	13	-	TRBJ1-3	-	TGTGCCACCCTGCGCGGGCCGGGAAACACCATATATTTT	CATLRGPGNTIYF
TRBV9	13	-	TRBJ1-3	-	TGTGCCAGCAGCATGAGCCAGGGGAACACCATATATTTT	CASSMSQGNTIYF
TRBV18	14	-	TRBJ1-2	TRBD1	TGTGCCAGCTCAGAAACGACAGGGAACTATGGCTACACCTTC	CASSETTGNYGYTF
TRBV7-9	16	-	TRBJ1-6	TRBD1	TGTGCCAGCAGCCCGGGACAGGGGTCGGACAATTCACCCCTCCACTTT	CASSPGQGSDNSPLHF
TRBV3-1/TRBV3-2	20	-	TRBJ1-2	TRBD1	TGTGCCAGCAGCCAAGGACTAGGAGTGGGACAGCCTCCCCCAGGGTATGGCTACACCTTC	CASSQGLGVGQPPPGYGYTF
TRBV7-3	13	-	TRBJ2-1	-	TGTGCCAGCAGCTTGGACAGTAACAATGAGCAGTTCTTC	CASSLDSNNEQFF
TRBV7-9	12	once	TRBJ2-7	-	TGTGCCAGCAGCGCCGACACCGGAGAGCAGTACTTC	CASSADTGEQYF
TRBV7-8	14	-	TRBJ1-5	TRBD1	TGTGCCAGCAGCTCCGGGACAGGGAATCAGCCCCAGCATTTT	CASSSGTGNQPQHF
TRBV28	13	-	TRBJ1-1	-	TGTGCCAGCAGTTTTGGAGGGCGGACTGAAGCTTTCTTT	CASSFGGRTEAFF
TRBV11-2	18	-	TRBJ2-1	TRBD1	TGTGCCAGCAGCTTTCCGGTTCCCGGACAGGGCACCTACAATGAGCAGTTCTTC	CASSFPVPGQGTYNEQFF
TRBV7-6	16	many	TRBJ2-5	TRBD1	TGTGCCAGCAGCCCAATAGGGGACAGGGGGCGTGAGACCCAGTACTTC	CASSPIGDRGRETQYF
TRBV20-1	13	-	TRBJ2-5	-	TGCAGTGCTAGTGTCCCCTCGCGGGAGACCCAGTACTTC	CSASVPSRETQYF
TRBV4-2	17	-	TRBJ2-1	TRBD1	TGTGCCAGCAGCCAAGGGACAGGAGTAAGCTCCTACAATGAGCAGTTCTTC	CASSQGTGVSSYNEQFF
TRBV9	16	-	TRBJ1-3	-	TGTGCCAGCAGCGTAGCTATCGCCGGGTCTGGAAACACCATATATTTT	CASSVAIAGSGNTIYF
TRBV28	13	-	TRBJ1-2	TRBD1	TGTGCCAGCAGCCTACAGGGGGTCGGAGGCTACACCTTC	CASSLQGVGGYTF
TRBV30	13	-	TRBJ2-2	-	TGTGCCTGGGGATCCAGGGTTTTCGGGGAGCTGTTTTTT	CAWGSRVFGELFF
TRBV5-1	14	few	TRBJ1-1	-	TGCGCCAGCAGCTTGTCACAGGTAAACACTGAAGCTTTCTTT	CASSLSQVNTEAFF
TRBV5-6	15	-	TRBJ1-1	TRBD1	TGTGCCAGCAGCTCCATAGACAGGGCTATTACTGAAGCTTTCTTT	CASSSIDRAITEAFF